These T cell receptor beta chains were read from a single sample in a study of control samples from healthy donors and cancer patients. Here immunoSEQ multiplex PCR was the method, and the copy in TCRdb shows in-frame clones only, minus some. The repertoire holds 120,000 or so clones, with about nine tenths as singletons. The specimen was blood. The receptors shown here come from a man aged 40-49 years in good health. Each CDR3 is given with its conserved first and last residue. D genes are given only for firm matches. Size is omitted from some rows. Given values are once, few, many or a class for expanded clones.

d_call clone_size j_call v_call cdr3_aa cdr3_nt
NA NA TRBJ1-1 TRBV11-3 CASSLGLQNTEAFF TGTGCCAGCAGCTTAGGTTTACAGAACACTGAAGCTTTCTTT
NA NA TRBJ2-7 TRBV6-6 CASSYSGKDETYEQYF TGTGCCAGCAGTTACTCGGGTAAGGACGAGACCTACGAGCAGTACTTC
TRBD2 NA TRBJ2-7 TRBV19 CATAGGVNINEQYF TGTGCCACCGCTGGGGGGGTTAATATCAACGAGCAGTACTTC
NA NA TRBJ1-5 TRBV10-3 CAISQGNQPQHF TGTGCCATCAGCCAGGGAAATCAGCCCCAGCATTTT
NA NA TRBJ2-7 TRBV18 CASSPTQGHPNEQYF TGTGCCAGCTCACCGACCCAGGGGCACCCGAACGAGCAGTACTTC
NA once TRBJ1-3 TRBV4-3 CASSPGTSRGNTIYF TGCGCCAGCAGCCCCGGGACCTCGAGGGGAAACACCATATATTTT
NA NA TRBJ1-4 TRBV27 CASSLGRPATNEKLFF TGTGCCAGCAGTTTGGGCAGACCGGCAACTAATGAAAAACTGTTTTTT
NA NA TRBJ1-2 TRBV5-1 CASSLLGSATSFGYTF TGCGCCAGCAGCTTGCTAGGGAGTGCCACCTCTTTTGGCTACACCTTC
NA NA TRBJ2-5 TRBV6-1 CASSLGAGQETQYF TGTGCCAGCAGTTTGGGGGCGGGACAAGAGACCCAGTACTTC
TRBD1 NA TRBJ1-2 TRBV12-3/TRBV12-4 CASSLGQGDGYTF TGTGCCAGCAGTTTGGGACAGGGGGATGGCTACACCTTC
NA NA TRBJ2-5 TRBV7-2 CASSPGRSGETQYF TGTGCCAGCAGCCCAGGGAGGTCAGGAGAGACCCAGTACTTC
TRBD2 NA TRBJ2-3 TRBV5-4 CASSPQASGGPRGDTQYF TGTGCCAGCAGCCCACAGGCTAGCGGGGGGCCCCGTGGAGATACGCAGTATTTT
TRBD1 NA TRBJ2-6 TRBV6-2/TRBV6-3 CASSPGQFSGANVLTF TGTGCCAGCAGCCCGGGACAGTTCTCTGGGGCCAACGTCCTGACTTTC
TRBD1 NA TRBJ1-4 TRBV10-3 CAISDIIQGQKLFF TGTGCCATCAGTGATATCATACAGGGGCAAAAACTGTTTTTT
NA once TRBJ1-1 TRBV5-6 CASSLGGASTEAFF TGTGCCAGCAGCTTGGGGGGGGCGAGCACTGAAGCTTTCTTT
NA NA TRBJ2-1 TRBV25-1 CASSEKRGNEQFF TGTGCCAGCAGTGAAAAGCGAGGCAATGAGCAGTTCTTC
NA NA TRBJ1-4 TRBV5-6 CASSLQGSRPNEKLFF TGTGCCAGCAGCTTGCAGGGCTCCAGGCCTAATGAAAAACTGTTTTTT
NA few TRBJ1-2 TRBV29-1 CSVRQPELKNGYTF TGCAGCGTTCGACAGCCCGAATTGAAAAATGGCTACACCTTC
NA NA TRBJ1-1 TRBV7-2 CASSSPQGTLSEAFF TGTGCCAGCAGCTCGCCACAGGGTACTTTGTCTGAAGCTTTCTTT
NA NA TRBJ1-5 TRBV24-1 CATTNSGNQPQHF TGTGCCACCACTAACAGTGGCAATCAGCCCCAGCATTTT
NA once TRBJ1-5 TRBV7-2 CASSLDWGVNQPQHF TGTGCCAGCAGCCTAGACTGGGGGGTCAATCAGCCCCAGCATTTT
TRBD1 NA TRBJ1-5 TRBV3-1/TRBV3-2 CASSHPGQASNQPQHF TGTGCCAGCAGCCATCCCGGACAGGCCAGCAATCAGCCCCAGCATTTT
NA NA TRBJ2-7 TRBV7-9 CASSGRDVGSYEQYF TGTGCCAGCAGCGGCAGGGACGTCGGATCCTACGAGCAGTACTTC
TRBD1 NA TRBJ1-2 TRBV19 CASSLEGTALYTF TGTGCCAGTAGTCTCGAGGGGACAGCTCTCTACACCTTC
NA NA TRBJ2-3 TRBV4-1 CASSQFGGLGDTQYF TGCGCCAGCAGCCAATTTGGGGGCCTAGGAGATACGCAGTATTTT
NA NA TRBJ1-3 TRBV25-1 CATEGNTIYF TGTGCTACGGAGGGAAACACCATATATTTT
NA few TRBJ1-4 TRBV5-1 CASSLAERDSEKLFF TGCGCCAGCAGCTTGGCCGAGCGGGATAGTGAAAAACTGTTTTTT
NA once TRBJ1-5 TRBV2 CASSEPQPQHF TGTGCCAGCAGTGAGCCTCAGCCCCAGCATTTT
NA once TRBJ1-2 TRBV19 CASSIIRDQGYTF TGTGCCAGTAGTATTATCAGGGACCAGGGCTACACCTTC
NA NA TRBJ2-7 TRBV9 CASSVGGGGAYEQYF TGTGCCAGCAGCGTAGGGGGAGGGGGGGCCTACGAGCAGTACTTC
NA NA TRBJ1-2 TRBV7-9 CASSLDGGGYTF TGTGCCAGCAGCTTAGACGGGGGCGGCTACACCTTC
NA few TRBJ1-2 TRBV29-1 CSVLRDDTYGYTF TGCAGCGTATTGAGGGACGACACCTATGGCTACACCTTC
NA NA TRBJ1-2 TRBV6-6 CASSYSGGRNGYTF TGTGCCAGCAGTTACTCGGGGGGGCGTAATGGCTACACCTTC
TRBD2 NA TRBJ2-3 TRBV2 CASSRAGGQDTQYF TGTGCCAGCAGTAGGGCGGGGGGGCAAGATACGCAGTATTTT
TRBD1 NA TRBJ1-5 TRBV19 CASSPGGLQPQHF TGTGCCAGTAGTCCAGGGGGCCTACAGCCCCAGCATTTT
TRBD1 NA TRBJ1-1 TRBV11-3 CASSPRSVGQGTEAFF TGTGCCAGCAGCCCCAGGTCGGTGGGACAGGGGACTGAAGCTTTCTTT
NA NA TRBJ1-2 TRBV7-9 CASSLVLHSGSMVGYTF TGTGCCAGCAGCTTAGTTCTACACTCAGGCTCTATGGTCGGCTACACCTTC
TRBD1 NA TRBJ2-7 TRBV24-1 CATSDTSGTGHSYEQYF TGTGCCACCAGTGACACATCCGGGACAGGGCACTCCTACGAGCAGTACTTC
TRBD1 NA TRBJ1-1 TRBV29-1 CSADRGPQNTEAFF TGCAGCGCTGACAGGGGGCCACAGAACACTGAAGCTTTCTTT
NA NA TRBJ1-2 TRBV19 CASSRELIRDGYTF TGTGCCAGTAGTAGAGAATTAATACGCGATGGCTACACCTTC
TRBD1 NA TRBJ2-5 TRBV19 CSSSPRQGPGQETQYF TGTTCCAGTAGTCCGAGACAGGGTCCGGGGCAAGAGACCCAGTACTTC